The 28 T cell receptor beta chains below were found in one sample sequenced in a study of blood T cell repertoires in COVID-19. The method was immunoSEQ multiplex PCR; TCRdb's version includes in-frame clones alone and lacks a portion of them. The sample has just over 250,000 clones, 84% seen once. Sequenced: PBMCs or T cells enriched from blood (not recorded which). The receptors were sampled from a man aged 25 to 40 with acute COVID-19.

In its sample, this clone was seen a few times. This chain uses TRBV30 with TRBJ1-2; 11 positions match TRBD1. Germline CDR1 and CDR2: GTSNPN and SVGIG (reference sequence). The CDR3 runs to 14 residues. V dropped 3 bases and J dropped 10; count of bases not matched to a gene: 10. For the CDR3, the DNA is TGTGCCTGGAGCCTCCCCGGGGACAGGGGGACCTACACCTTC. This codes for CAWSLPGDRGTYTF.

This chain joins TRBV3-1 (or the pseudogene TRBV3-2) and TRBJ1-5, with TRBD1 as a possible D gene (5 bases). This CDR3 has 14 residues. CDR1 and CDR2 (germline): LGHDT, YNNKEL (reference sequence). V was trimmed by 2 bases and J by 7 bases, leaving 12 bases between them. Here the CDR3 DNA reads TGTGCCAGCAGCCAAAACCAGGGAAAGCAGCCCCAGCATTTT. Amino acid sequence: CASSQNQGKQPQHF.

The chain combines TRBV27 with TRBJ2-1; 9 bases are shared with TRBD2. Germline values: CDR1 MNHEY, CDR2 SMNVEV (reference sequence). J lost 5 bases, V lost 1 base, and 6 bases had no gene match. The CDR3 is made up of 16 amino acids. The CDR3 region has the DNA TGTGCCAGCAGTTTATTTAGCGGGAGTCCAGACAATGAGCAGTTCTTC. Translation: CASSLFSGSPDNEQFF.

The V gene is TRBV6-5, the J gene TRBJ2-6, with a possible D match to TRBD1 (6 bases). V lost 9 bases and J 6 bases, leaving 15 bases between the germline ends. Germline assignment: CDR1 MNHEY and CDR2 SVGAGI. This CDR3 contains 14 residues. The CDR3 bases are TGTGCCAGTCGCACAGGGTCAAAGGCCAACGTCCTGACTTTC. It translates to CASRTGSKANVLTF.

The chain recombines TRBV5-1 with TRBJ2-1, with 9 nucleotides matching TRBD1. The V gene end was trimmed by 2 bases and the J gene end by 4 bases; junction bases not matched to a gene: 13. The germline CDR1 and CDR2 sequences are SGHRS and YFSETQ. The CDR3 length is 18 residues. CDR3 protein: CASSFYRQGETPYNEQFF. CDR3 DNA: TGCGCCAGCAGCTTCTATAGACAGGGGGAAACCCCTTACAATGAGCAGTTCTTC. Using reference TRBV5-1 and TRBJ2-1 for the parts outside the CDR3, the full variable domain is KAGVTQTPRYLIKTRGQQVTLSCSPISGHRSVSWYQQTPGQGLQFLFEYFSETQRNKGNFPGRFSGRQFSNSRSEMNVSTLELGDSALYLCASSFYRQGETPYNEQFFGPGTRLTVL.

The chain joins TRBV9 to TRBJ2-2, with 9 bases identical to TRBD1. CDR1 and CDR2 from the germline V gene are SGDLS and YYNGEE. CDR3 size: 16 residues. J lost 3 bases, V lost 0 bases, and 3 bases had no gene match. The CDR3 here is CASSVDGQGYTGELFF. CDR3 coding DNA: TGTGCCAGCAGCGTAGACGGACAGGGGTACACCGGGGAGCTGTTTTTT.

V and J are TRBV6-1 and TRBJ1-6; TRBD1 is a possible D gene (5 bases). This CDR3 has 14 residues. CDR1 is MNHNS, CDR2 SASEGT, per germline. The ends were cut back, 1 base at V and 10 bases at J, with 11 bases in the middle. The DNA of the CDR3 is TGTGCCAGCAGTGAAGGGACATGGAACTCACCCCTCCACTTT. Translated, it gives CASSEGTWNSPLHF.

V and J are TRBV5-6 and TRBJ2-4; the D gene is possibly TRBD1 (6 bases). V was trimmed by 4 bases and J by 1 base, leaving 18 bases between them. Germline V lookup: CDR1 SGHDT, CDR2 YYEEEE. The CDR3 consists of 17 residues. The CDR3 region is CASSHLSAGVAKNIQYF. In DNA, the CDR3 is TGTGCCAGCAGCCATCTATCGGCAGGGGTCGCCAAAAACATTCAGTACTTC.

V gene TRBV19 combines with J gene TRBJ1-1; D is uncertain. The CDR3 runs 12 residues. V lost 6 bases and J 3 bases, leaving 8 bases between the germline ends. Germline lookup yields CDR1 LNHDA and CDR2 SQIVND (reference sequence). CDR3 loop: CASREAYTEAFF. In nucleotides, the CDR3 is TGTGCCAGTAGGGAGGCCTACACTGAAGCTTTCTTT.

The rearrangement links TRBV5-4 to TRBJ1-6; 8 bases align to TRBD1. The CDR3 runs to 16 residues. V dropped 0 bases and J dropped 7; count of bases not matched to a gene: 6. From germline, CDR1 is SGHNT and CDR2 YYREEE (reference sequence). The chain's CDR3 is CASSLGQGIINSPLHF. CDR3 DNA sequence: TGTGCCAGCAGCTTGGGACAGGGGATAATAAATTCACCCCTCCACTTT.

The chain recombines TRBV5-1 with TRBJ2-3, with 8 bases identical to TRBD2. The V and J ends lost 3 bases and 0 bases, in that order; junction bases with no gene match: 3. This CDR3 is 15 amino acids long. Per the germline V gene, CDR1 is SGHRS and CDR2 is YFSETQ. The CDR3 DNA sequence: TGCGCCAGCAGCTGGACTAGCCCTAGCACAGATACGCAGTATTTT. It codes for CASSWTSPSTDTQYF.

The V and J genes are TRBV19 and TRBJ2-4; the D is unclear. This CDR3 region has 13 residues. Germline CDR1 LNHDA, CDR2 SQIVND (reference sequence). Trimming pared 5 bases from V and 0 bases from J, leaving 5 bases between. The CDR3 reads CASSSVAKNIQYF. The CDR3 nucleotides read TGTGCCAGTAGTTCAGTAGCCAAAAACATTCAGTACTTC. The full variable domain, in which reference TRBV19 and TRBJ2-4 provide the parts outside the CDR3, is DGGITQSPKYLFRKEGQNVTLSCEQNLNHDAMYWYRQDPGQGLRLIYYSQIVNDFQKGDIAEGYSVSREKKESFPLTVTSAQKNPTAFYLCASSSVAKNIQYFGAGTRLSVL.

As regards this clone: The sample contains more than one DNA sequence encoding this CDR3. CDR3: CASSLVQGNTEAFF. The DNA for the CDR3 is TGTGCCAGCAGTTTAGTACAGGGGAACACTGAAGCTTTCTTT. The V call is TRBV28, the J call TRBJ1-1, with TRBD1 as a possible D gene (6 bases). Looked up from germline, CDR1 is MDHEN and CDR2 is SYDVKM. Deletions cut 2 bases from V and 1 base from J, with 8 bases between. There are 14 residues in the CDR3.

J is TRBJ2-2 and V is TRBV4-3, with D possibly matching TRBD1 (5 bases). The CDR3 length is 14 residues. The germline V gene encodes CDR1 LGHNA and CDR2 YSLEER. Trimming took 5 bases from V and 1 from J, leaving 8 bases between them. CDR3: CASSYTGNTGELFF. For the CDR3, the DNA is TGCGCCAGCAGCTACACAGGGAACACCGGGGAGCTGTTTTTT.

The chain joins TRBV2 to TRBJ1-2; no definite D call. The V end was cut by 4 bases, the J end by 4 bases, with 7 bases between. Germline CDR1 SNHLY, CDR2 FYNNEI. This CDR3 spans 12 amino acids. DNA of the CDR3: TGTGCCAGCAGTGGTTCGAGCTATGGCTACACCTTC. It yields the protein CASSGSSYGYTF.

The chain carries TRBV28 and TRBJ2-5, with D tentatively TRBD1 (5 bases). The CDR3 length is 17 residues. V dropped 1 base and J dropped 1 base, with 16 bases sitting between them. Per the germline V gene, CDR1 is MDHEN and CDR2 is SYDVKM. This chain's CDR3 is CASSLSGQVRGQETQYF. DNA for the CDR3: TGTGCCAGCAGTTTATCAGGGCAGGTCCGTGGCCAAGAGACCCAGTACTTC.

V is TRBV11-3 and J is TRBJ1-4, with D unclear. The CDR3 runs 14 residues. CDR1 and CDR2 from the germline V gene are SGHNT and YENEEA. V dropped 2 bases and J dropped 4 bases, with 8 bases sitting between them. In DNA form, the CDR3 reads TGTGCCAGCAGCTTAATAGGACTTAATGAAAAACTGTTTTTT. Translating it yields CASSLIGLNEKLFF.

The gene calls are TRBV29-1 and TRBJ2-4, with a tentative D call TRBD2 (7 bases). Germline V gene sequence: CDR1 SQVTM, CDR2 ANQGSEA. The CDR3 is made up of 17 amino acids. Trimming took off 2 bases at V and 1 base at J, with 18 bases between the two ends. CDR3 bases: TGCAGCGTTGAACGGCGGGGGAAGGGGGTGGCCAAAAACATTCAGTACTTC. This translates into CSVERRGKGVAKNIQYF.

The chain recombines TRBV11-1 with TRBJ2-5; D remains ambiguous. The V and J ends lost 0 bases and 2 bases respectively, with 10 bases between them. Germline V gene lookup returns CDR1 SGHAT and CDR2 FQDESV (reference sequence). The CDR3 consists of 15 residues. CDR3 DNA sequence: TGTGCCAGCAGCTTAGCACCGGAGCCACAAGAGACCCAGTACTTC. It translates to CASSLAPEPQETQYF.

J is TRBJ2-1 and V is TRBV27, with TRBD2 identical over 14 bases. This CDR3 is 21 amino acids long. With 5 bases clipped from V and 1 base from J, the junction kept 16 bases outside the gene matches. Germline V gene lookup returns CDR1 MNHEY and CDR2 SMNVEV (reference sequence). The CDR3 DNA is TGTGCCAGCAGTCCTTCGAGTCCGGGACTAGCGGGAGTGGGGTCCTACAATGAGCAGTTCTTC. This translates into CASSPSSPGLAGVGSYNEQFF.

In regard to this clone: Within the sample, other DNA sequences also encode this same CDR3. The J gene is TRBJ1-3, the V gene TRBV6-5; no definite D call. The CDR3 runs to 14 residues. Germline V gene data show CDR1 as MNHEY and CDR2 as SVGAGI. V was clipped by 8 bases and J by 3 bases, with 14 bases between them. The CDR3 DNA reads as TGTGCCAGCTCTCCAGGAGGCAGTGGAAACACCATATATTTT. Protein product: CASSPGGSGNTIYF.

This sequence joins TRBV3-1 (or the pseudogene TRBV3-2) and TRBJ2-3; D is unclear. Deletions cut 7 bases from V and 8 bases from J, with 16 bases between. The germline CDR1 and CDR2 sequences are LGHDT and YNNKEL (reference sequence). The CDR3 is made up of 13 amino acids. CDR3: CASTSHLISTQYF. The CDR3 nucleotides are TGTGCCAGCACCTCTCACTTAATTAGTACGCAGTATTTT.

The rearrangement links TRBV6-2 or TRBV6-3 to TRBJ2-3; D not resolved. This CDR3 region has 17 residues. The germline V gene encodes CDR1 MNHEY and CDR2 SVGEGT. The ends were cut back, 0 bases at V and 2 bases at J, with 15 bases in the middle. CDR3 sequence: CASSYSSEPPDTDTQYF. The DNA for the CDR3 is TGTGCCAGCAGTTACTCGAGTGAACCTCCCGACACAGATACGCAGTATTTT.

As DNA, the CDR3 is TGCGCCAGCAGCCAGCGGCAGGGGCCTAACACCGGGGAGCTGTTTTTT. Its translation: CASSQRQGPNTGELFF. The V and J genes are TRBV4-1 and TRBJ2-2, with D tentatively TRBD1 (6 bases). Trimming cost V 3 bases and J 2 bases, with 13 bases left between them. Germline values: CDR1 MGHRA, CDR2 YSYEKL. The CDR3 is 16 amino acids.

The chain is built from TRBV18 and TRBJ2-1, with 11 bases lining up with TRBD2. Germline CDR1 and CDR2: KGHSH and LQKENI. After removal of 3 bases from V and 8 bases from J, the junction contained 12 bases not matched to a gene. The CDR3 sequence is 17 residues long. The chain's CDR3 is CASSPQLSSGGNDEQFF. The CDR3 DNA reads as TGTGCCAGCTCACCTCAACTATCTAGCGGGGGGAACGATGAGCAGTTCTTC.

The rearrangement links TRBV21-1 to TRBJ2-2; TRBD1, the table's D call, lacks a check against the DNA. TRBV21-1 is annotated as a pseudogene. The CDR3 length is 14 residues. CDR3 bases: TGTGCCAGCACCCGGACAGGGGGGGACGGGGAGCTGTTTTTT. It specifies CASTRTGGDGELFF.

J is TRBJ1-4 and V is TRBV5-1; D possibly corresponds to TRBD1 (6 bases). Germline loops: CDR1 SGHRS, CDR2 YFSETQ. The CDR3 has 15 amino acids. V lost 2 bases, J lost 2 bases, and 10 bases lay in between. Written as DNA, the CDR3 is TGCGCCAGCAGCTTATTTCAGGGGACTAATGAAAAACTGTTTTTT. Encoded protein: CASSLFQGTNEKLFF.

V and J are TRBV30 and TRBJ1-4, with D perhaps matching TRBD1 (5 bases). This CDR3 has 16 amino acids. The germline V gene encodes CDR1 GTSNPN and CDR2 SVGIG (reference sequence). Trimming removed 2 bases from V and 0 bases from J, with 13 bases in between. The CDR3 DNA reads TGTGCCTGGAGTCGCCAGGGCTATGCAACTAATGAAAAACTGTTTTTT. It is translated as CAWSRQGYATNEKLFF.